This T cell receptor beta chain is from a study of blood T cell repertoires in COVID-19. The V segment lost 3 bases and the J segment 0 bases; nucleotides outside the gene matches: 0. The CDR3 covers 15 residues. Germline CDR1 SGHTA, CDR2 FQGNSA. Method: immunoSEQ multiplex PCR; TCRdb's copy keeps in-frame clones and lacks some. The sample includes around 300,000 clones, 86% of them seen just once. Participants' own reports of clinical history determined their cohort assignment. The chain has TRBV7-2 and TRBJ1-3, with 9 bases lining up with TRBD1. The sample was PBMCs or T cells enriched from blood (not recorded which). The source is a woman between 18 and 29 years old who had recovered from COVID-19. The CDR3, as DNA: TGTGCCAGCAGCTTGGACAGGGGCTCTGGAAACACCATATATTTT. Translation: CASSLDRGSGNTIYF.